This T cell receptor beta chain was observed in a study of CD8+ T cells in alopecia areata. General observations from the study: Lesional scalp, notably in alopecia totalis/universalis, had clonality above that of normal scalp.

To note about this clone: The target antigen is unknown.

cDNA serving as the sequencing template came from extracted, reverse transcribed RNA. This table comes from immunoSEQ multiplex PCR, and its TCRdb copy is limited to in-frame clones, with some not included. Found here are roughly 140,000 clones, 40% to 55% of them singletons; the top ten hold over 0.85%. Sequencing used CD4+ T cells sorted from blood, obtained at week 0. The receptor comes from a human donor with alopecia areata.

The chain's CDR3 is CAWSHTDTQYF. The CDR3 DNA sequence: TGTGCCTGGAGTCACACAGATACGCAGTATTTT. This chain connects TRBV30 to TRBJ2-3; no firm D call. The CDR3 loop spans 11 amino acids. Germline values: CDR1 GTSNPN, CDR2 SVGIG (reference sequence). Between the trimmed V and J ends, which lost 2 bases and 2 bases, there was a span of 2 bases.